This is a list of T cell receptor beta chains from one sample in a study of blood T cells in healthy people across ages. A single record per CDR3 protein comes from TCRdb applying MiXCR to the 5' RACE reads. The data show about 1.7 million distinct CDR3 sequences, roughly 28% seen once. The material sequenced was blood. These receptor sequences come from a woman in her thirties in good health. Both conserved end residues are part of each CDR3. Each record gives: D gene, J gene, V gene, clone size, CDR3 protein, CDR3 DNA. The D gene is left open where the match is weak. Some rows have no size entry. The others give once, few or many, or a class for an expanded clone.

d_call: .; j_call: TRBJ2-1; v_call: TRBV20-1; clone_size: .; cdr3_aa: CSASSGAHEEAQFF; cdr3_nt: TGCAGTGCTAGTAGTGGGGCTCATGAAGAGGCCCAGTTCTTC
d_call: TRBD2; j_call: TRBJ2-4; v_call: TRBV6-4; clone_size: many; cdr3_aa: CASSNSGTKNIQYF; cdr3_nt: TGTGCCAGCAGTAATAGCGGGACCAAAAACATTCAGTACTTC
d_call: .; j_call: TRBJ2-3; v_call: TRBV20-1; clone_size: .; cdr3_aa: CSATRQDLTDTQYF; cdr3_nt: TGCAGTGCTACCCGACAGGACCTCACAGATACGCAGTATTTT
d_call: .; j_call: TRBJ2-7; v_call: TRBV15; clone_size: .; cdr3_aa: CATGRDLGISYEQYF; cdr3_nt: TGTGCCACCGGCAGAGATCTGGGGATCTCCTACGAGCAGTACTTC
d_call: .; j_call: TRBJ2-5; v_call: TRBV4-1; clone_size: .; cdr3_aa: CASSRGPGSVRETQYF; cdr3_nt: TGCGCCAGCAGCCGGGGGCCTGGGTCGGTCAGAGAGACCCAGTACTTC
d_call: .; j_call: TRBJ1-1; v_call: TRBV20-1; clone_size: few; cdr3_aa: CSARVPVPNTEAFF; cdr3_nt: TGCAGTGCTAGAGTCCCGGTCCCGAACACTGAAGCTTTCTTT
d_call: .; j_call: TRBJ1-1; v_call: TRBV12-3/TRBV12-4; clone_size: few; cdr3_aa: CASSLRDTAFF; cdr3_nt: TGTGCCAGCAGTTTACGGGACACGGCTTTCTTT
d_call: .; j_call: TRBJ2-5; v_call: TRBV27; clone_size: .; cdr3_aa: CASSSPNGPRGLKTQYF; cdr3_nt: TGTGCCAGCAGTTCCCCAAACGGCCCCAGGGGCCTGAAGACCCAGTACTTC
d_call: .; j_call: TRBJ2-5; v_call: TRBV28; clone_size: .; cdr3_aa: CASSFGFRETQYF; cdr3_nt: TGTGCCAGCAGTTTTGGGTTCCGGGAGACCCAGTACTTC
d_call: TRBD2; j_call: TRBJ2-3; v_call: TRBV7-8; clone_size: few; cdr3_aa: CASRPTSGSGDTQYF; cdr3_nt: TGTGCCAGCAGACCTACTAGCGGGAGTGGCGATACGCAGTATTTT
d_call: .; j_call: TRBJ2-7; v_call: TRBV20-1; clone_size: few; cdr3_aa: CSARLGGLYEQYF; cdr3_nt: TGCAGTGCCAGACTAGGGGGCCTCTACGAGCAGTACTTC
d_call: TRBD1; j_call: TRBJ1-2; v_call: TRBV14; clone_size: .; cdr3_aa: CASNRFHRGRTDYGYTF; cdr3_nt: TGTGCCAGCAACCGATTCCACAGGGGCCGCACGGACTATGGCTACACCTTC
d_call: .; j_call: TRBJ1-6; v_call: TRBV6-6; clone_size: .; cdr3_aa: CASQAGSSSPLHF; cdr3_nt: TGTGCCAGTCAGGCAGGGAGCAGTTCACCCCTCCACTTT
d_call: TRBD1; j_call: TRBJ2-7; v_call: TRBV29-1; clone_size: many; cdr3_aa: CSGGQGASYEQYF; cdr3_nt: TGCAGCGGCGGACAGGGGGCTTCCTACGAGCAGTACTTC
d_call: .; j_call: TRBJ1-5; v_call: TRBV6-5; clone_size: .; cdr3_aa: CASKRDGNQPQHF; cdr3_nt: TGTGCCAGCAAGCGAGATGGCAATCAGCCCCAGCATTTT
d_call: .; j_call: TRBJ2-7; v_call: TRBV2; clone_size: many; cdr3_aa: CASSPYQEIHEQYF; cdr3_nt: TGTGCCAGCAGTCCGTACCAGGAAATCCACGAGCAGTACTTC
d_call: TRBD2; j_call: TRBJ2-2; v_call: TRBV2; clone_size: .; cdr3_aa: CASRRTSGSHTGELFF; cdr3_nt: TGTGCCAGCAGACGGACTAGCGGGAGTCACACCGGGGAGCTGTTTTTT
d_call: TRBD1; j_call: TRBJ2-1; v_call: TRBV5-1; clone_size: .; cdr3_aa: CASSWGDRTRGYNEQFF; cdr3_nt: TGCGCCAGCAGCTGGGGGGACAGGACCCGGGGCTACAATGAGCAGTTCTTC
d_call: .; j_call: TRBJ2-3; v_call: TRBV28; clone_size: many; cdr3_aa: CASSFVGVGADTQYF; cdr3_nt: TGTGCCAGCAGTTTTGTCGGGGTGGGGGCAGATACGCAGTATTTT
d_call: TRBD2; j_call: TRBJ2-3; v_call: TRBV20-1; clone_size: few; cdr3_aa: CSARVRTSGSSTDTQYF; cdr3_nt: TGCAGTGCTAGAGTCAGGACTAGCGGGAGTAGCACAGATACGCAGTATTTT
d_call: .; j_call: TRBJ2-7; v_call: TRBV3-1; clone_size: few; cdr3_aa: CASSQGFPGEQYF; cdr3_nt: TGTGCCAGCAGCCAAGGGTTCCCTGGTGAGCAGTACTTC
d_call: .; j_call: TRBJ2-5; v_call: TRBV4-3; clone_size: .; cdr3_aa: CASSQLGTGSGTQYF; cdr3_nt: TGCGCCAGCAGCCAACTGGGGACTGGATCAGGGACCCAGTACTTC
d_call: .; j_call: TRBJ2-2; v_call: TRBV6-5; clone_size: many; cdr3_aa: CASGQGSTGELFF; cdr3_nt: TGTGCCAGCGGGCAGGGCTCTACCGGGGAGCTGTTTTTT
d_call: .; j_call: TRBJ2-3; v_call: TRBV5-1; clone_size: .; cdr3_aa: CASSLIRVTDTQYF; cdr3_nt: TGCGCCAGCAGCTTGATCAGGGTCACAGATACGCAGTATTTT
d_call: .; j_call: TRBJ2-1; v_call: TRBV6-6; clone_size: few; cdr3_aa: CASTDSLATGEQFF; cdr3_nt: TGTGCCAGCACCGATTCCTTGGCAACGGGTGAGCAGTTCTTC
d_call: .; j_call: TRBJ2-5; v_call: TRBV12-3/TRBV12-4; clone_size: .; cdr3_aa: CASSSRPGDWQETQYF; cdr3_nt: TGTGCCAGCAGTTCCCGTCCTGGGGACTGGCAAGAGACCCAGTACTTC
d_call: .; j_call: TRBJ1-5; v_call: TRBV28; clone_size: .; cdr3_aa: CASRVLTVGQPQHF; cdr3_nt: TGTGCCAGCAGGGTTCTGACTGTGGGGCAGCCCCAGCATTTT
d_call: .; j_call: TRBJ2-3; v_call: TRBV10-1; clone_size: .; cdr3_aa: CASSEETDITDTQYF; cdr3_nt: TGCGCCAGCAGTGAGGAGACAGATATTACAGATACGCAGTATTTT
d_call: .; j_call: TRBJ2-1; v_call: TRBV28; clone_size: .; cdr3_aa: CASSLQGGPCNEQFF; cdr3_nt: TGTGCCAGCAGCCTCCAGGGGGGCCCCTGCAATGAGCAGTTCTTC
d_call: TRBD2; j_call: TRBJ2-2; v_call: TRBV9; clone_size: .; cdr3_aa: CASSLETSGGRTGELFF; cdr3_nt: TGTGCCAGCAGCCTCGAGACTAGCGGGGGGCGCACCGGGGAGCTGTTTTTT
d_call: .; j_call: TRBJ1-2; v_call: TRBV6-2/TRBV6-3; clone_size: few; cdr3_aa: CASNLWAANYGYTF; cdr3_nt: TGTGCCAGCAACCTTTGGGCAGCTAACTATGGCTACACCTTC
d_call: .; j_call: TRBJ2-3; v_call: TRBV29-1; clone_size: .; cdr3_aa: CSVELVWLERALDTQYF; cdr3_nt: TGCAGCGTTGAATTGGTTTGGCTTGAGAGGGCACTAGATACGCAGTATTTT
d_call: .; j_call: TRBJ2-1; v_call: TRBV24-1; clone_size: .; cdr3_aa: CATSEDPRSPEVNEQFF; cdr3_nt: TGTGCCACCAGTGAGGACCCGCGGAGCCCTGAGGTAAATGAGCAGTTCTTC
d_call: TRBD2; j_call: TRBJ2-3; v_call: TRBV27; clone_size: few; cdr3_aa: CASSLLVGGAGPDTQYF; cdr3_nt: TGTGCCAGCAGTTTACTTGTCGGGGGGGCTGGTCCCGATACGCAGTATTTT
d_call: .; j_call: TRBJ2-3; v_call: TRBV4-1; clone_size: few; cdr3_aa: CASSQVGVGNTQYF; cdr3_nt: TGCGCCAGCAGCCAAGTGGGGGTAGGGAATACGCAGTATTTT
d_call: TRBD1; j_call: TRBJ1-6; v_call: TRBV25-1; clone_size: few; cdr3_aa: CASTDRGIFNSPLHF; cdr3_nt: TGTGCCAGCACGGACAGGGGAATTTTTAATTCACCCCTCCACTTT
d_call: TRBD2; j_call: TRBJ2-1; v_call: TRBV20-1; clone_size: .; cdr3_aa: CSARDLGTKQFF; cdr3_nt: TGCAGTGCTAGAGATCTTGGGACTAAGCAGTTCTTC
d_call: .; j_call: TRBJ2-4; v_call: TRBV2; clone_size: .; cdr3_aa: CASSEWGMSIERYF; cdr3_nt: TGTGCCAGCAGTGAATGGGGGATGTCCATCGAGCGGTACTTC
d_call: .; j_call: TRBJ1-5; v_call: TRBV2; clone_size: .; cdr3_aa: CASSEEDRSQHF; cdr3_nt: TGTGCCAGCAGTGAAGAAGACAGGTCCCAGCATTTT
d_call: .; j_call: TRBJ2-2; v_call: TRBV28; clone_size: once; cdr3_aa: CASSPPLTGELFF; cdr3_nt: TGTGCCAGCAGCCCGCCGCTCACCGGGGAGCTGTTTTTT
d_call: TRBD1; j_call: TRBJ1-1; v_call: TRBV20-1; clone_size: .; cdr3_aa: CSASRDRGLNTEAFF; cdr3_nt: TGCAGTGCTAGCCGGGACAGGGGGCTTAACACTGAAGCTTTCTTT
d_call: .; j_call: TRBJ1-1; v_call: TRBV6-5; clone_size: .; cdr3_aa: CASGPREGTEAFF; cdr3_nt: TGTGCCAGCGGTCCTCGGGAGGGCACTGAAGCTTTCTTT
d_call: .; j_call: TRBJ2-1; v_call: TRBV10-3; clone_size: many; cdr3_aa: CAIRDRDNEQFF; cdr3_nt: TGTGCCATCAGGGACCGCGACAATGAGCAGTTCTTC
d_call: TRBD1; j_call: TRBJ2-1; v_call: TRBV12-5; clone_size: few; cdr3_aa: CASASGTVISNEQFF; cdr3_nt: TGTGCTAGTGCCTCCGGGACAGTTATTTCCAATGAGCAGTTCTTC
d_call: .; j_call: TRBJ2-7; v_call: TRBV29-1; clone_size: .; cdr3_aa: CSVEHVYEQYF; cdr3_nt: TGCAGCGTTGAGCACGTCTACGAGCAGTACTTC
d_call: TRBD2; j_call: TRBJ2-7; v_call: TRBV7-2; clone_size: .; cdr3_aa: CASSTLPSGNEQYF; cdr3_nt: TGTGCCAGCAGCACCCTCCCGAGCGGGAACGAGCAGTACTTC
d_call: TRBD2; j_call: TRBJ2-5; v_call: TRBV6-2/TRBV6-3; clone_size: .; cdr3_aa: CASSRATSGGETQYF; cdr3_nt: TGTGCCAGCAGTAGGGCGACTAGCGGGGGAGAGACCCAGTACTTC
d_call: .; j_call: TRBJ2-7; v_call: TRBV5-5; clone_size: .; cdr3_aa: CASSFVQNDYEQYF; cdr3_nt: TGTGCCAGCAGCTTCGTACAAAACGACTACGAGCAGTACTTC
d_call: .; j_call: TRBJ1-2; v_call: TRBV12-3/TRBV12-4; clone_size: many; cdr3_aa: CASSSPPGLGYTF; cdr3_nt: TGTGCCAGCAGTTCCCCCCCAGGGCTGGGCTACACCTTC
d_call: .; j_call: TRBJ2-1; v_call: TRBV28; clone_size: .; cdr3_aa: CASSLGTPGGWEQFF; cdr3_nt: TGTGCCAGCAGTTTGGGGACACCGGGAGGATGGGAGCAGTTCTTC
d_call: .; j_call: TRBJ2-7; v_call: TRBV12-3/TRBV12-4; clone_size: .; cdr3_aa: CASSLLGGSGEQYF; cdr3_nt: TGTGCCAGCAGTTTACTTGGGGGCTCGGGCGAGCAGTACTTC